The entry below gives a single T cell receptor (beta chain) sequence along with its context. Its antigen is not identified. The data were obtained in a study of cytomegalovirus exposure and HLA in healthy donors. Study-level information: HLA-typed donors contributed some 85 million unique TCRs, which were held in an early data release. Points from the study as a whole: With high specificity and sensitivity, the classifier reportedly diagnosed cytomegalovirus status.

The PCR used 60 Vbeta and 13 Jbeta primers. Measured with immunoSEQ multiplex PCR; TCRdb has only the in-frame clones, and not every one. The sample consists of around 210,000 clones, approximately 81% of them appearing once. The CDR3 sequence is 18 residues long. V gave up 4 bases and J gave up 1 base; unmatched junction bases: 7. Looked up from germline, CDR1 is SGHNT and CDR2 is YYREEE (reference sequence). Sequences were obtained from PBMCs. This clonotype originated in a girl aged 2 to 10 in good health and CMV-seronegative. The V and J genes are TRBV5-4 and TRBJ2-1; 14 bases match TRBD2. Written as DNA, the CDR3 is TGTGCCAGCAGCCCCGGGACTAGCGGGAGAGGTTCCTACAATGAGCAGTTCTTC. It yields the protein CASSPGTSGRGSYNEQFF.